This is a list of T cell receptor beta chains from one sample in a study of T cell changes during pregnancy in multiple sclerosis. Data came from immunoSEQ multiplex PCR; TCRdb stores just in-frame clones and leaves some out. The sample lists some 59,000 clones; 90% were seen once. The material was peripheral blood, obtained in the third trimester of pregnancy. These receptors all stem from a female donor in good health, enrolled as a control in a pregnancy study. CDR3s include the opening cysteine and the closing phenylalanine or tryptophan. Each record gives: D gene, J gene, clone size, V gene, CDR3 DNA, CDR3 protein. The D gene is left open where the match is weak. Clone sizes are given selectively: once, few, many, or a class where the clone is expanded.

>NA|TRBJ1-2|once|TRBV10-2
TGCGCCAGCAGTGAGAGGAACAGGGAATACTATGGCTACACCTTC
CASSERNREYYGYTF
>TRBD2|TRBJ2-3|NA|TRBV19
TGTGCCAGTAGTTCTCATCTTACCGGACTAGCGGCCAACACAGATACGCAGTATTTT
CASSSHLTGLAANTDTQYF
>NA|TRBJ1-5|NA|TRBV7-6
TGTGCCAGCAGCTTAGCCGCCAGAACCGACACTCAGCCCCAGCATTTT
CASSLAARTDTQPQHF
>TRBD2|TRBJ2-1|NA|TRBV9
TGTGCCAGCAGCGTAGTCCCTAGCGGCAATGAGCAGTTCTTC
CASSVVPSGNEQFF
>TRBD2|TRBJ2-1|NA|TRBV9
TGTGCCAGCACCGTGGGACTAGTCTCCGATGAGCAGTTCTTC
CASTVGLVSDEQFF
>TRBD2|TRBJ2-3|NA|TRBV18
TGTGCCAGCTCACCCGGGAGCGGGGGGGCGACAGATACGCAGTATTTT
CASSPGSGGATDTQYF
>NA|TRBJ2-1|NA|TRBV6-5
TGTGCCAGCAGTTATTCGGGACTCAATGAGCAGTTCTTC
CASSYSGLNEQFF
>TRBD2|TRBJ2-1|few|TRBV6-6
TGTGCCAGCACCGGACTAGCGGCCTCCAATGAGCAGTTCTTC
CASTGLAASNEQFF
>TRBD1|TRBJ1-1|NA|TRBV6-5
TGTGCCAGCAGTAGGGACAGCTATGAAGCTTTCTTT
CASSRDSYEAFF
>TRBD2|TRBJ2-7|NA|TRBV5-6
TGTGCCAGCAGAGGACTAGCGGCTACCTACGAGCAGTACTTC
CASRGLAATYEQYF
>NA|TRBJ1-1|NA|TRBV7-6
TGTGCCAGCAGCGCCCAGGGTAAAACTGAAGCTTTCTTT
CASSAQGKTEAFF
>NA|TRBJ2-5|NA|TRBV7-9
TGTGCCAGCACTAGGTCGGAGACCCAGTACTTC
CASTRSETQYF
>NA|TRBJ1-6|NA|TRBV5-1
TGCGCCAGCAGCTATGACAGTTCACCCCTCCACTTT
CASSYDSSPLHF
>TRBD1|TRBJ1-2|NA|TRBV12-5
TGTGCTAGTGGTGTAACAGGGACAGCAGCTAACTATGGCTACACCTTC
CASGVTGTAANYGYTF
>TRBD1|TRBJ1-2|NA|TRBV11-3
TGTGCCAGCAGCCCCCGCGGGGGACAGGGAGATGGCTACACCTTC
CASSPRGGQGDGYTF
>NA|TRBJ2-1|NA|TRBV7-6
TGTGCCAGCAGCTTGGACTGGAGCTCCTACAATGAGCAGTTCTTC
CASSLDWSSYNEQFF
>TRBD2|TRBJ2-2|NA|TRBV4-3
TGCGCCAGCAGCCAAGGGGCTAGCGGGTACACCGGGGAGCTGTTTTTT
CASSQGASGYTGELFF
>TRBD1|TRBJ2-5|NA|TRBV11-1
TGTGCCAGCAGCGTCGGGACAGAAGAGACCCAGTACTTC
CASSVGTEETQYF
>NA|TRBJ1-2|NA|TRBV4-3
TGCGCCAGCAGCCAGAGCGATCGCTCCTATGGCTACACCTTC
CASSQSDRSYGYTF
>NA|TRBJ1-6|NA|TRBV14
TGTGCCAGCAGCCCGGGTGGCCTGTCCTATAATTCACCCCTCCACTTT
CASSPGGLSYNSPLHF
>TRBD1|TRBJ1-1|NA|TRBV6-6
TGTGCCAGCAGCCGAAGACAGGGAATGGGCACTGAAGCTTTCTTT
CASSRRQGMGTEAFF
>NA|TRBJ2-7|NA|TRBV6-1
TGTGCCAGCAGTGTTAGGCGGGGACAGACGACGCTCGGCTACGAGCAGTACTTC
CASSVRRGQTTLGYEQYF
>NA|TRBJ1-2|NA|TRBV5-4
TGTGCCAGCTTCCGGTCTGGAGGGGAGGGTGGCTACACCTTC
CASFRSGGEGGYTF
>TRBD1|TRBJ1-2|NA|TRBV6-5
TGTGCCAGCAGTTACGCTTTTGGGGACAGGGGGTCTGGCTACACCTTC
CASSYAFGDRGSGYTF
>TRBD2|TRBJ2-3|NA|TRBV5-6
TGTGCCAGCAGCTTGGGTGTTAGCGGGTTCACAGATACGCAGTATTTT
CASSLGVSGFTDTQYF
>NA|TRBJ1-1|NA|TRBV6-1
TGTGCCAGCAGTGACCGATTAGCAGGGCAGAACACTGAAGCTTTCTTT
CASSDRLAGQNTEAFF
>TRBD1|TRBJ1-1|once|TRBV4-3
TGCGCCAGCAGCCCGGGACAGGGCGCAGCTTTCTTT
CASSPGQGAAFF
>NA|TRBJ1-1|NA|TRBV5-1
TGCGCCAGCAGCTTGGAGGACAGCTCTACTGAAGCTTTCTTT
CASSLEDSSTEAFF